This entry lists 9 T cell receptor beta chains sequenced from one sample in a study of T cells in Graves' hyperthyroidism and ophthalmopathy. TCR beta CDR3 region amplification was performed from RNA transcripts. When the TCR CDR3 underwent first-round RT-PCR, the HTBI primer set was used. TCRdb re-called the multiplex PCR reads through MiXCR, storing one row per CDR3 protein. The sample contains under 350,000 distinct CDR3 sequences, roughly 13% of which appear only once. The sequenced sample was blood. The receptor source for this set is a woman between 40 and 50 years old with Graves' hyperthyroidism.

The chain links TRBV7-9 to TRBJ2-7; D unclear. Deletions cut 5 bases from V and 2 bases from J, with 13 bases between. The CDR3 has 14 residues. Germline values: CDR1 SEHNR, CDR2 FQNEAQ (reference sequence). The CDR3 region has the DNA TGTGCCAGCAGCCCGACCGACCGGACCTACGAGCAGTACTTC. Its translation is CASSPTDRTYEQYF.

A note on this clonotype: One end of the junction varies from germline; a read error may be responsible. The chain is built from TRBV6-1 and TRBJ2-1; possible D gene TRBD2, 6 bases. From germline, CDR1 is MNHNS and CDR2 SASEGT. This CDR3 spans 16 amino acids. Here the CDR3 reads CASSNSRRAPYNERFF. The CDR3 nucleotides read TGTGCCAGCAGCAATAGCCGGAGGGCCCCCTACAATGAGCGGTTCTTC.

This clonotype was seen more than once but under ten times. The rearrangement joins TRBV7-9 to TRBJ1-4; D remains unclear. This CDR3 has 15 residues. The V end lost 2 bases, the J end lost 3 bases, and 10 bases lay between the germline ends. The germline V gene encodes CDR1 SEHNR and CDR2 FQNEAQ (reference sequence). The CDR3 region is CASSLQLGPNEKLFF. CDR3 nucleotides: TGTGCCAGCAGCTTACAACTTGGACCTAATGAAAAACTGTTTTTT.

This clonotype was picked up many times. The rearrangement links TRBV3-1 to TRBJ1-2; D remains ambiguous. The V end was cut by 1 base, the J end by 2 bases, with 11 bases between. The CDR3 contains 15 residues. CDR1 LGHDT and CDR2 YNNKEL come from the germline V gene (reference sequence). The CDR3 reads CASSQGETGNYGYTF. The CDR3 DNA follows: TGTGCCAGCAGCCAAGGGGAGACTGGGAACTATGGCTACACCTTC. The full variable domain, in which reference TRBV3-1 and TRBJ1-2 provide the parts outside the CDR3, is DTAVSQTPKYLVTQMGNDKSIKCEQNLGHDTMYWYKQDSKKFLKIMFSYNNKELIINETVPNRFSPKSPDKAHLNLHINSLELGDSAVYFCASSQGETGNYGYTFGSGTRLTVV.

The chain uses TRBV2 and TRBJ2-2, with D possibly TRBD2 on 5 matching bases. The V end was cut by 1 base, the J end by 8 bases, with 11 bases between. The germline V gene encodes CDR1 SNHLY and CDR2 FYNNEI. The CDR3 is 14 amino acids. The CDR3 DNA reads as TGTGCCAGCAGTGAAGAAGGCGGGCGGGGGGAGCTGTTTTTT. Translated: CASSEEGGRGELFF.

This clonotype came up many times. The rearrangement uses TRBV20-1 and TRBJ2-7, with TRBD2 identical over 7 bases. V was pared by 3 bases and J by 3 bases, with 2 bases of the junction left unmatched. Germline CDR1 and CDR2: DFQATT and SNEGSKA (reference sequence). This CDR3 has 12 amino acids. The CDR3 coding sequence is TGCAGTGCTAGCGGGAGGCTCTACGAGCAGTACTTC. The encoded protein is CSASGRLYEQYF.

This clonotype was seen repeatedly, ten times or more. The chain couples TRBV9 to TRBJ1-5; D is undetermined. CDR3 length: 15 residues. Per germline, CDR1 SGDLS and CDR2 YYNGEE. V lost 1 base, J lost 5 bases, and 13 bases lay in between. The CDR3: CASSVRASGDQPQHF. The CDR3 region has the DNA TGTGCCAGCAGCGTAAGGGCCTCCGGGGATCAGCCCCAGCATTTT.

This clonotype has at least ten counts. CDR3 DNA: TGTGCCAGCAGTGAAGGTTCTGGCTTCATTGAAGCTTTCTTT. This translates into CASSEGSGFIEAFF. The chain recombines TRBV6-1 with TRBJ1-1, with D unresolved. V was cut by 1 base and J by 7 bases, with 13 bases left in between. The CDR3 spans 14 residues. From germline, CDR1 is MNHNS and CDR2 SASEGT.

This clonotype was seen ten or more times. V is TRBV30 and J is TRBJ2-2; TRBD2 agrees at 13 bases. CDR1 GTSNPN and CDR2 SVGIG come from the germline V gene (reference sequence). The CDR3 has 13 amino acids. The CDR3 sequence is CGLAGGNTGELFF. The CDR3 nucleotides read TGTGGACTAGCGGGAGGGAACACCGGGGAGCTGTTTTTT.